This entry describes one TCR beta chain. These data come from a study of monozygotic twins with inflammatory bowel disease. TCRdb reprocessed the 5' RACE reads and keeps a single row for each CDR3 protein, giving no DNA. This repertoire comprises some 440,000 distinct CDR3 sequences; its ten largest clones make up about 2.6%. This sequence originates from a human donor with ulcerative colitis or Crohn's disease, or a healthy co-twin of an affected twin (not recorded which). The sequenced sample consisted of blood.

CDR3 sequence: CASSLQGAPETHYF. The chain is built from TRBV7-2 and TRBJ2-5; TCRdb picks TRBD1, but there is no DNA to check that call. This CDR3 comprises 14 residues. Germline CDR1 is SGHTA and CDR2 is FQGNSA.